This T cell receptor beta chain derives from a study of blood T cell repertoires in COVID-19. Study in general: In each case, the material was cDNA or gDNA derived from T cells, B-cell-depleted T cells, or PBMCs.

Sequenced by immunoSEQ multiplex PCR; TCRdb stores in-frame clones only, minus some. The data contain fewer than 100,000 clones, roughly 91% of them singletons. V lost 1 base to trimming and J lost 4 bases, with 13 bases between them. CDR3 length equals 15 residues. Per the germline V gene, CDR1 is LNHNV and CDR2 is YYDKDF (reference sequence). The chain recombines TRBV15 with TRBJ1-2; D is possibly TRBD1 (5 bases). The receptor comes from a woman of 80 years or more with acute or convalescent COVID-19. Material for sequencing was peripheral blood. The CDR3 sequence is CATSRGGGDRYGYTF. DNA of the CDR3: TGTGCCACCAGCAGAGGGGGGGGAGACCGCTATGGCTACACCTTC.